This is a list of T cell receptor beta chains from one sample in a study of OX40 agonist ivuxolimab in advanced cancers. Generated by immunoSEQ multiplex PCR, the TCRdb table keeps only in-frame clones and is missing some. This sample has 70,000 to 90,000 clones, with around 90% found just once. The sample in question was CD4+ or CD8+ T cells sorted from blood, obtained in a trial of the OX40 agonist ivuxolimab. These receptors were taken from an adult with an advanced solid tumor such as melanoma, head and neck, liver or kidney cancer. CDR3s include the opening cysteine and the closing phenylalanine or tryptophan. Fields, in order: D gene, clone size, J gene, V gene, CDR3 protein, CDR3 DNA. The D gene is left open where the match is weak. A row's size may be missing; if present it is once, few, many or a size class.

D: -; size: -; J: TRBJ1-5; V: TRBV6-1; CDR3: CASSENTGDQPQHF; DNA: TGTGCCAGCAGTGAAAATACCGGGGATCAGCCCCAGCATTTT
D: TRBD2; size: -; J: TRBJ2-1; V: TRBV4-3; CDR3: CASSQDLAGGWDEQFF; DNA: TGCGCCAGCAGCCAAGATCTCGCGGGAGGGTGGGATGAGCAGTTCTTC
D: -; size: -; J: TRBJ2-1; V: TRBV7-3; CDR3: CASSLGRTAEQFF; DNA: TGTGCCAGCAGCTTAGGACGGACTGCTGAGCAGTTCTTC
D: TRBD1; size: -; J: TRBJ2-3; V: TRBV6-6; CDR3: CATQTGSYTDTQYF; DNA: TGTGCCACCCAGACAGGGTCCTACACAGATACGCAGTATTTT
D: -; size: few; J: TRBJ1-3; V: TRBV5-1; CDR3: CASSMGGKEYTIYF; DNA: TGCGCCAGCAGCATGGGGGGGAAAGAATACACCATATATTTT
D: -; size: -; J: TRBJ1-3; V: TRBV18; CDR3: CASSPSGNTIYF; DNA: TGTGCCAGCTCACCCTCTGGAAACACCATATATTTT
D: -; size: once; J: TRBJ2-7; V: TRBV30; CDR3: CAWSRGPREQYF; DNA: TGTGCCTGGAGTCGGGGCCCACGCGAGCAGTACTTC
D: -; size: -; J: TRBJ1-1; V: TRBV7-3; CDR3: CASSGRGGGLNTEAFF; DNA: TGTGCCAGCAGCGGCAGGGGAGGGGGACTGAACACTGAAGCTTTCTTT
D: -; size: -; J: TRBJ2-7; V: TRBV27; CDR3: CASSVYPSYEQYF; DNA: TGTGCCAGCAGTGTATACCCCTCCTACGAGCAGTACTTC
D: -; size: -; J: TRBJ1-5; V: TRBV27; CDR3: CASSSTGYSNQPQHF; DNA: TGTGCCAGCAGTTCGACAGGCTATAGCAATCAGCCCCAGCATTTT
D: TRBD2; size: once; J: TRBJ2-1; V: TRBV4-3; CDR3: CASSLRGLAGGLGEQFF; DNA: TGCGCCAGCAGCCTCCGAGGACTAGCGGGGGGCCTGGGGGAGCAGTTCTTC
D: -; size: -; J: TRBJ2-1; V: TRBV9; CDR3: CASSVPGLPYNEQFF; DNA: TGTGCCAGCAGCGTCCCGGGCTTACCCTACAATGAGCAGTTCTTC
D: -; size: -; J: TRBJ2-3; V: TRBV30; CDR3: CAWRKTRGGTDTQYF; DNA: TGTGCCTGGAGGAAAACGAGAGGGGGCACAGATACGCAGTATTTT
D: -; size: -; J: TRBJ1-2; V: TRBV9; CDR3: CASSLGGATVGYTF; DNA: TGTGCCAGCAGCCTGGGTGGTGCGACGGTCGGCTACACCTTC
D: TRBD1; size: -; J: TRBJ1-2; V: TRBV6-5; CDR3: CASSYSEGAVDGYTF; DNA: TGTGCCAGCAGTTACTCGGAGGGGGCAGTGGATGGCTACACCTTC
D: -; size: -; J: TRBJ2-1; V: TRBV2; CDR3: CASSEDGDIPYNEQFF; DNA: TGTGCCAGCAGTGAAGATGGGGATATCCCCTACAATGAGCAGTTCTTC
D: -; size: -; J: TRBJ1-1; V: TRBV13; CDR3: CASSRSREAFF; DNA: TGTGCCAGCAGCCGCTCTAGGGAAGCTTTCTTT
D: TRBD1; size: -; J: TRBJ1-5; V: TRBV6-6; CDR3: CASSFARQGGRQPQHF; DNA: TGTGCCAGCAGTTTCGCTCGACAGGGCGGGAGGCAGCCCCAGCATTTT
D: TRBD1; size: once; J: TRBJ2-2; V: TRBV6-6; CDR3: CASTEFRDRHTGELFF; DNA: TGTGCCAGCACCGAATTCCGGGACAGACACACCGGGGAGCTGTTTTTT
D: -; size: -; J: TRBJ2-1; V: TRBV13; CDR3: CASSFSTRVRNEQFF; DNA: TGTGCCAGCAGCTTTAGTACGCGGGTGCGGAATGAGCAGTTCTTC
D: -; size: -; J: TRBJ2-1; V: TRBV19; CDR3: CASRVREWHNEQFF; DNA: TGTGCCAGTAGGGTACGGGAGTGGCACAATGAGCAGTTCTTC
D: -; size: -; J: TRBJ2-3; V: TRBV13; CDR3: CASSSGTDTQYF; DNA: TGTGCCAGCAGCTCGGGCACAGATACGCAGTATTTT
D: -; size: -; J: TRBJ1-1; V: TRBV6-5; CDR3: CASGWGTTEAFF; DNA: TGTGCCAGCGGATGGGGGACTACTGAAGCTTTCTTT
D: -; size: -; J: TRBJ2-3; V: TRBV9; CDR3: CASSGGSKISTDTQYF; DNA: TGTGCCAGCAGCGGGGGTAGCAAGATAAGCACAGATACGCAGTATTTT
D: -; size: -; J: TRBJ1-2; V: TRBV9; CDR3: CASSVGRGLYGYGYTF; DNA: TGTGCCAGCAGCGTAGGGAGGGGTTTATACGGCTATGGCTACACCTTC
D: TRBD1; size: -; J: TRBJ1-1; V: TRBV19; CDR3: CASSPRTGGPHTEAFF; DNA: TGTGCCAGTAGCCCTAGGACAGGAGGGCCCCACACTGAAGCTTTCTTT
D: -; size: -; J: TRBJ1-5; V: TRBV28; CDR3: CASSRNQPQHF; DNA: TGTGCCAGCAGTCGGAATCAGCCCCAGCATTTT
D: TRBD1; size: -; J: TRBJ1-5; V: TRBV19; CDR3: CASSIYPGGASNQPQHF; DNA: TGTGCCAGTAGTATTTATCCAGGGGGCGCGAGCAATCAGCCCCAGCATTTT
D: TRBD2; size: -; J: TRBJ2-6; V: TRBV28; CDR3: CASSHLLAGVSGANVLTF; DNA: TGTGCCAGCAGTCATCTATTAGCGGGAGTATCTGGGGCCAACGTCCTGACTTTC
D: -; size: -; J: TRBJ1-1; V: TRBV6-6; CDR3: CASPRGTEAFF; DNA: TGTGCCAGCCCGAGAGGGACTGAAGCTTTCTTT
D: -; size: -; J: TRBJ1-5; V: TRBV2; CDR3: CASRGGPSNQPQHF; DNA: TGTGCCAGCCGAGGGGGGCCTAGCAATCAGCCCCAGCATTTT
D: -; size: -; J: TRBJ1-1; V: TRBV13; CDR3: CASSLGAMSTEAFF; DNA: TGTGCCAGCAGCTTAGGGGCTATGAGCACTGAAGCTTTCTTT
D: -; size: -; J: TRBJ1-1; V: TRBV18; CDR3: CASSSSGGFEAFF; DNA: TGTGCCAGCTCCTCTTCGGGGGGGTTTGAAGCTTTCTTT